This TCR beta chain appears in the sequencing data of a study of identical twins. J lost 4 bases, V lost 4 bases, and 7 bases had no gene match. Looked up from germline, CDR1 is LGHNA and CDR2 is YSLEER. The CDR3 covers 15 residues. TCRdb re-called the 5' RACE reads through MiXCR, storing one row per CDR3 protein. The sample lists hundreds of thousands of distinct CDR3 sequences, 8.6% occurring once. These same records also appear under a second study, on yellow fever vaccine responses in identical twins.

The V and J genes are TRBV4-3 and TRBJ2-7; TRBD2 agrees at 10 bases. The source is a woman aged 18-35 years in good health. Specimen: PBMCs. CDR3 sequence reads: CASSREAGGPYEQYF. The CDR3, as DNA: TGCGCCAGCAGCCGAGAAGCGGGAGGGCCATACGAGCAGTACTTC.